This is a list of T cell receptor beta chains from one sample in a study of long-term antiretroviral therapy in people with HIV. The protocol was immunoSEQ multiplex PCR, while the TCRdb copy is restricted to in-frame clones and leaves out a portion. The data contain 25,000 to 35,000 clones, roughly 87% of them singletons. Material: unsorted PBMCs, obtained 2 years after starting antiretroviral therapy. Every receptor here comes from a man aged 50 to 59 with HIV. Each CDR3 is given with its conserved first and last residue. Each record gives: J gene, D gene, V gene, clone size, CDR3 DNA, CDR3 protein. The D gene is left open where the match is weak. The size of a clone is reported for some rows only, either as once, few or many, or as a class for expanded clones.

>TRBJ2-3|.|TRBV9|.
TGTGCCAGCAGCGTGGGTTTGAGGGATCGGACAGATACGCAGTATTTT
CASSVGLRDRTDTQYF
>TRBJ1-1|TRBD1|TRBV7-3|.
TGTGCCAGCAGCTTGGGACAGGGGGTAAGGAACACTGAAGCTTTCTTT
CASSLGQGVRNTEAFF
>TRBJ2-1|.|TRBV5-1|.
TGCGCCAGCAGCTTTTCCCCCCGGGAGCGGGCTGAGCAGTTCTTC
CASSFSPRERAEQFF
>TRBJ1-3|TRBD1|TRBV6-5|.
TGTGCCAGCAGTCTGACAGGGCTGGGAAACACCATATATTTT
CASSLTGLGNTIYF
>TRBJ2-3|TRBD1|TRBV11-1|.
TGTGCCAGCAGCTTAGGATTGGGACAGGGGGCGATTGATACGCAGTATTTT
CASSLGLGQGAIDTQYF
>TRBJ2-1|.|TRBV15|few
TGTGCCACCAGCAGAGATGCAGGTGCCTACAATGAGCAGTTCTTC
CATSRDAGAYNEQFF
>TRBJ1-2|.|TRBV4-3|.
TGCGCCAGCAGCCAAGACCCAGCCGGGACGTTATCAAGAGGCTACACCTTC
CASSQDPAGTLSRGYTF
>TRBJ1-3|.|TRBV28|once
TGTGCCAGCAGACCCCTTTACATCAGGGGTGGAAACACCATATATTTT
CASRPLYIRGGNTIYF
>TRBJ2-2|TRBD2|TRBV4-3|.
TGCGCCAGCAGCCACCCGGGAGGGAGCAACACCGGGGAGCTGTTTTTT
CASSHPGGSNTGELFF
>TRBJ1-2|.|TRBV5-1|.
TGCGCCAGCAGCCGCAGGCAAAGAGGAGGAGGCTATGGCTACACCTTC
CASSRRQRGGGYGYTF
>TRBJ2-1|TRBD1|TRBV5-1|.
TGCGCCAGCAGCTTCCGGGACAGGGTCTACAATGAGCAGTTCTTC
CASSFRDRVYNEQFF
>TRBJ1-6|.|TRBV30|.
TGTGCCTGGGCGCCCGGGATTTATAATTCACCCCTCCACTTT
CAWAPGIYNSPLHF
>TRBJ1-4|.|TRBV19|few
TGTGCCAGTAGTATAGCCGGGGAACTGTTTTTT
CASSIAGELFF
>TRBJ1-5|.|TRBV7-2|.
TGTGCCAGCAGTTTAAAGGGAAATCAGCCCCAGCATTTT
CASSLKGNQPQHF
>TRBJ2-3|TRBD1|TRBV4-1|.
TGCGCCAGCAGCCAATGGGACAGGTTCACAGATACGCAGTATTTT
CASSQWDRFTDTQYF
>TRBJ1-2|.|TRBV19|.
TGTGCCAGTAGTATCCAGAGGACGGAGTGGGGCTACACCTTC
CASSIQRTEWGYTF
>TRBJ1-2|TRBD1|TRBV10-3|.
TGTGCCATCAGTGAGTTGCAGGACAGGGGAAAGAATGGCTACACCTTC
CAISELQDRGKNGYTF
>TRBJ1-2|.|TRBV4-1|few
TGCGCCAGCAGCCAAGATATCGCCAACAACTATGGCTACACCTTC
CASSQDIANNYGYTF
>TRBJ2-7|TRBD2|TRBV11-2|.
TGTGCCAGCAGCTTAGATCTACTAGCGGGAGGGAGTTGGTACGAGCAGTACTTC
CASSLDLLAGGSWYEQYF
>TRBJ2-4|TRBD2|TRBV19|.
TGTGCCAGTAGCCGGGGACTAGCGGGCAACATTCAGTACTTC
CASSRGLAGNIQYF
>TRBJ2-7|TRBD1|TRBV11-2|.
TGTGCCAGCAGCTCCACCGGGACAGGGATGAACGAGCAGTACTTC
CASSSTGTGMNEQYF
>TRBJ2-3|TRBD1|TRBV6-5|.
TGTGCCAGCAGGGCCGGGACAGGGCGTACAGATACGCAGTATTTT
CASRAGTGRTDTQYF
>TRBJ1-5|TRBD1|TRBV10-3|.
TGTGCCATCAGTCCCGGGACAGAGGACAATCAGCCCCAGCATTTT
CAISPGTEDNQPQHF
>TRBJ2-7|TRBD1|TRBV7-2|.
TGTGCCAGCAGCTTAATAGGACAGGGCTACGAGCAGTACTTC
CASSLIGQGYEQYF
>TRBJ2-3|TRBD2|TRBV28|.
TGTGCCAGCAGTACCCCCGGACTAGCGGGATCTAGCACAGATACGCAGTATTTT
CASSTPGLAGSSTDTQYF
>TRBJ1-4|.|TRBV5-1|.
TGCGCCAGCAGCTTGTACTCGTCGCACTCCTATAATGAAAAACTGTTTTTT
CASSLYSSHSYNEKLFF
>TRBJ1-1|TRBD1|TRBV25-1|.
TGTGCCAGCAGTGAATCATCCAGGGGGAGTGAAGCTTTCTTT
CASSESSRGSEAFF
>TRBJ2-1|.|TRBV9|.
TGTGCCAGCAGCGTAGACGACGGCACGTACAATGAGCAGTTCTTC
CASSVDDGTYNEQFF
>TRBJ2-1|.|TRBV9|.
TGTGCCAGCAGCGTAGGCCAAAACCAGAACAATGAGCAGTTCTTC
CASSVGQNQNNEQFF
>TRBJ1-2|TRBD1|TRBV27|.
TGTGCCAGCAGCTTAAGGACAGGTCCTACGCTCTATGGCTACACCTTC
CASSLRTGPTLYGYTF
>TRBJ2-7|.|TRBV5-1|.
TGCGCCAGCAGCTTGGAGGGATTTGGGCCCTACGAGCAGTACTTC
CASSLEGFGPYEQYF
>TRBJ2-5|.|TRBV15|.
TGTGCCACCAGCGGTCCTTCGTACCAAGAGACCCAGTACTTC
CATSGPSYQETQYF
>TRBJ2-1|TRBD2|TRBV19|.
TGTGCCAGTAGTTTAGCGGGAGGGCGACATGAGCAGTTCTTC
CASSLAGGRHEQFF
>TRBJ1-2|TRBD1|TRBV5-5|.
TGTGCCAGCAGCTTAATTTGGGACAGCTACTATGGCTACACCTTC
CASSLIWDSYYGYTF
>TRBJ2-7|.|TRBV6-1|.
TGTGCCATTCGGACAGACGTATCCTACGAGCAGTACTTC
CAIRTDVSYEQYF
>TRBJ2-7|.|TRBV18|.
TGTGCCAGCTCGCCACGAGGTTCCCCTAGCGAGCAGTACTTC
CASSPRGSPSEQYF
>TRBJ1-2|.|TRBV19|few
TGTGCCAGTAGTAAAGCGCGGGGTTTGTATGGCTACACCTTC
CASSKARGLYGYTF
>TRBJ1-1|TRBD1|TRBV10-3|few
TGTGCCATCGGAGGGACAGGGAACACTGAAGCTTTCTTT
CAIGGTGNTEAFF
>TRBJ2-3|.|TRBV9|.
TGTGCCAGCAGCGTAGGCCTGGGAACAGATACGCAGTATTTT
CASSVGLGTDTQYF
>TRBJ2-1|TRBD2|TRBV11-2|.
TGTGCCAGCAGCTTCGGGACTAGCGGGAGTTATGAGCAGTTCTTC
CASSFGTSGSYEQFF
>TRBJ2-7|TRBD2|TRBV9|.
TGTGCCAGCAGCGTAGCAGCTAGCGGGACCTACGAGCAGTACTTC
CASSVAASGTYEQYF
>TRBJ2-1|TRBD2|TRBV7-8|.
TGTGCCAGCAGCAGTTGGACTAGGGACAATGAGCAGTTCTTC
CASSSWTRDNEQFF
>TRBJ1-2|.|TRBV28|.
TGTGCCAGCTTAACAGGGTCAGGGACGGGCTACACCTTC
CASLTGSGTGYTF
>TRBJ1-2|.|TRBV9|.
TGTGCCAGCAGCGTAGGTGAGGGGGGCCGGACGGTTCGCTACACCTTC
CASSVGEGGRTVRYTF
>TRBJ2-2|TRBD1|TRBV7-2|once
TGTGCCAGCGGTATACAGGGGGCCGGGGAGCTGTTTTTT
CASGIQGAGELFF
>TRBJ2-7|.|TRBV10-2|.
TGCGCCAGCAGTGAAGGAACCTACGAGCAGTACTTC
CASSEGTYEQYF
>TRBJ2-1|.|TRBV2|.
TGTGCCAGCACCCGGATTTACAATGAGCAGTTCTTC
CASTRIYNEQFF
>TRBJ1-2|TRBD1|TRBV6-1|.
TGTGCCAGCACCCGGGACAGCGCTAACTATGGCTACACCTTC
CASTRDSANYGYTF